The 4 T cell receptor beta chains below all came from one sample that was sequenced in a study of blood T cell repertoires in COVID-19. Here immunoSEQ multiplex PCR was the method, and the copy in TCRdb shows in-frame clones only, minus some. This table has about 64,000 clones, 88% appearing once. The material sequenced was PBMCs or T cells enriched from blood (not recorded which). These receptors all stem from a woman aged 40 to 49 who had recovered from COVID-19.

CDR3: CASSYRGHGETQYF. CDR3 nucleotide sequence: TGTGCCAGCAGTTACAGGGGGCACGGGGAGACCCAGTACTTC. The chain is built from TRBV27 and TRBJ2-5; 9 bases agree with TRBD1. CDR1 is MNHEY, CDR2 SMNVEV, per germline (reference sequence). This CDR3 spans 14 amino acids. Trimming cost V 4 bases and J 5 bases; bases outside gene matches: 5.

The V gene is TRBV7-6, the J gene TRBJ1-1; D gene ambiguous. Germline CDR1 SGHVS, CDR2 FNYEAQ. V was trimmed by 1 base and J by 4 bases, leaving 13 bases between them. The CDR3 is 15 amino acids. In DNA, the CDR3 is TGTGCCAGCAGCTTAGTCGGGGAGCTGGGCACTGAAGCTTTCTTT. Translating gives CASSLVGELGTEAFF. The full variable domain, with the rest looked up from reference TRBV7-6 and TRBJ1-1, is GAGVSQSPRYKVTKRGQDVALRCDPISGHVSLYWYRQALGQGPEFLTYFNYEAQQDKSGLPNDRFSAERPEGSISTLTIQRTEQRDSAMYRCASSLVGELGTEAFFGQGTRLTVV.

V is TRBV15 and J is TRBJ2-2; a weak D match, TRBD1 (5 bases). CDR3 length: 13 amino acids. The V gene's germline CDR1 is LNHNV and CDR2 YYDKDF (reference sequence). Trimming shortened V by 6 bases and J by 6 bases, and 11 bases separated the two germline ends. The CDR3 DNA reads TGTGCCACCAGTGCTAGGGGTTCCGGGGAGCTGTTTTTT. This encodes CATSARGSGELFF.

The chain couples TRBV25-1 to TRBJ1-1, with 11 bases that match TRBD1. The CDR3 is made up of 17 amino acids. Germline CDR1 is MGHDK and CDR2 is SYGVNS. The V gene end was trimmed by 3 bases and the J gene end by 3 bases; junction bases not matched to a gene: 9. The CDR3 region is CASSDFGTGGLDTEAFF. CDR3 nucleotides: TGTGCCAGCAGTGACTTCGGGACAGGGGGTTTGGACACTGAAGCTTTCTTT. The whole variable domain, filled in from reference TRBV25-1 and TRBJ1-1, reads EADIYQTPRYLVIGTGKKITLECSQTMGHDKMYWYQQDPGMELHLIHYSYGVNSTEKGDLSSESTVSRIRTEHFPLTLESARPSHTSQYLCASSDFGTGGLDTEAFFGQGTRLTVV.